This entry concerns a single TCR beta chain. Antigen specificity is unknown. TCR beta libraries used about 2 micrograms of genomic DNA from cryopreserved PBMCs. The data are from a study of cytotoxic CD8 clonotypes in ibrutinib-treated CLL. The V gene lost 4 bases and the J gene lost 7 bases, with 11 bases spanning the gap. The CDR3 is 12 amino acids. The germline CDR1 and CDR2 sequences are SNHLY and FYNNEI. Measured with immunoSEQ multiplex PCR; TCRdb has only the in-frame clones, and not every one. Among about 120,000 clones listed, roughly 57% were seen once. General observations from the study: Higher circulating CD8+ T-cell counts strongly accompanied higher baseline clonality, above age-matched healthy donors.

The sample consisted of PBMCs, taken after 24 months of ibrutinib treatment. The chain combines TRBV2 with TRBJ2-7, with D maybe TRBD2 (6 bases). This TCR was recovered from a human donor with chronic lymphocytic leukemia. The CDR3 DNA is TGTGCCAGCAGTGTTACCGGGGGTGAGCAGTACTTC. Protein product: CASSVTGGEQYF.